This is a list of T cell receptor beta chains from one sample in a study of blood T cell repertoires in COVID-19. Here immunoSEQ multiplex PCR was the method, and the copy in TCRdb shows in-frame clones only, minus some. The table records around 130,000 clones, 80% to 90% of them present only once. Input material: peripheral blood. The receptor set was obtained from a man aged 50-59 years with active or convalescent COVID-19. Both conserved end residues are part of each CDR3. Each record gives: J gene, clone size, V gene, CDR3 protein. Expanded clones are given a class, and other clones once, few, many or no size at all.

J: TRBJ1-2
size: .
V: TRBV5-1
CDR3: CASSYDSGLGYGYTF

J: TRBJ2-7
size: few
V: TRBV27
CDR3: CASSPTPGQQAYEQYF

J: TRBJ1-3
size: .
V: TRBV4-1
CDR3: CASSQEGTSGNTIYF

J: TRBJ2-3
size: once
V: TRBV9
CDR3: CASSVGQSPDTQYF

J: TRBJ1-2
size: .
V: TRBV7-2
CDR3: CASSLVRQGGDGYTF

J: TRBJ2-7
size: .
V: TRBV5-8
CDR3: CASSFGTGGTYEQYF

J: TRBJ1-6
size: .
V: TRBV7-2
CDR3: CASSLGRHSYNSPLHF

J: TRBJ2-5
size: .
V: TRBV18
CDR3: CASSPDSHETQYF

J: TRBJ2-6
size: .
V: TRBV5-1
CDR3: CASSPPGTGANVLTF

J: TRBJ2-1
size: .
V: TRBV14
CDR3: CASSQDLTYNEQFF

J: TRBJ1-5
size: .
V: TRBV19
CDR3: CASSLQGTSNQPQHF

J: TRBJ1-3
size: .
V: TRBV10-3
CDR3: CAITLNPDSGNTIYF

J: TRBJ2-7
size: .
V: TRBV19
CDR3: CASSPGLATYEQYF

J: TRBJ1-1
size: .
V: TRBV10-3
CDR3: CAISAPGQMNTEAFF

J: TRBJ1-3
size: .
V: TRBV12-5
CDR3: CASGLGQGRGTIYF

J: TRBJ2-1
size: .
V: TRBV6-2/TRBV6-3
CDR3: CASSLLANEQFF

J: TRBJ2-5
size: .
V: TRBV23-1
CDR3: CASSQPDRNLWYQETQYF

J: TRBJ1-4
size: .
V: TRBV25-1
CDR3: CASSETRDRDREKLFF

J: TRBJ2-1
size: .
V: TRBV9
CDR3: CASSVGGQTSYNEQFF

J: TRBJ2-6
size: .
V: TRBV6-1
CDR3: CASSEALGAGANVLTF

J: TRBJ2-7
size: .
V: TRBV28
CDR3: CASSPGTGGFEQYF

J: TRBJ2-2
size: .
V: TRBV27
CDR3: CASRDRPNTGELFF

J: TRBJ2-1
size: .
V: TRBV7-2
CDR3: CASSLLQGLWGNEQFF

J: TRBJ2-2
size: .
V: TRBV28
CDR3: CASSFSAGANTGELFF